This T cell receptor (beta chain) is from a study of CD8+ T cells in alopecia areata. On the study more broadly: Among treated patients, oral tofacitinib was administered at 5 to 10 mg twice daily. Study-level points and caveats: Patients shared TCRs less clearly than mice did, possibly owing to HLA. Compared with normal scalp, lesional scalp had higher clonality and more expanded CD8+ clones.

Samples from alopecia areata patients were lesional scalp punch biopsies and peripheral blood. Sequencing relied on a cDNA template that was reverse transcribed from extracted RNA. This table comes from immunoSEQ multiplex PCR, and its TCRdb copy is limited to in-frame clones, with some not included. The sample shows around 160,000 clones, 80% to 90% of them seen only once. About this clone: Antigen unknown.

Germline V lookup: CDR1 PRHDT, CDR2 FYEKMQ (reference sequence). V was cut by 4 bases and J by 2 bases, with 15 bases left in between. CDR3 length: 16 amino acids. The chain combines TRBV13 with TRBJ2-1; D tentatively reads TRBD1 or TRBD2 (5 bases each). The sequencing used CD8+ T cells sorted from blood, collected at week 0. The TCR was taken from a human donor with alopecia areata. The CDR3 DNA is TGTGCCAGCAGCTCCAATTCGGGGACGACCTACAATGAGCAGTTCTTC. Translated: CASSSNSGTTYNEQFF. The full variable domain, rest sourced from reference TRBV13 and TRBJ2-1, is AAGVIQSPRHLIKEKRETATLKCYPIPRHDTVYWYQQGPGQDPQFLISFYEKMQSDKGSIPDRFSAQQFSDYHSELNMSSLELGDSALYFCASSSNSGTTYNEQFFGPGTRLTVL.